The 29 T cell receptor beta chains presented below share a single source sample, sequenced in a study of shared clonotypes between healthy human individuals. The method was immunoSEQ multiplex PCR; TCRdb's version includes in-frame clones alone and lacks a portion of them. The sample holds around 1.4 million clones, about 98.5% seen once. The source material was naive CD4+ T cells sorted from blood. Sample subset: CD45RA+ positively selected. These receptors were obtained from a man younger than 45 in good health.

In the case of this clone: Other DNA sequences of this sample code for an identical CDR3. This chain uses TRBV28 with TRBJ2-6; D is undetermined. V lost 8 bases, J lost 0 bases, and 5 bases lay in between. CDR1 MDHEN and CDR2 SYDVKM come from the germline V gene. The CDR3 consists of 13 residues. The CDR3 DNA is TGTGCCAGCCGGACCTCTGGGGCCAACGTCCTGACTTTC. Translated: CASRTSGANVLTF. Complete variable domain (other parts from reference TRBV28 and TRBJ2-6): DVKVTQSSRYLVKRTGEKVFLECVQDMDHENMFWYRQDPGLGLRLIYFSYDVKMKEKGDIPEGYSVSREKKERFSLILESASTNQTSMYLCASRTSGANVLTFGAGSRLTVL.

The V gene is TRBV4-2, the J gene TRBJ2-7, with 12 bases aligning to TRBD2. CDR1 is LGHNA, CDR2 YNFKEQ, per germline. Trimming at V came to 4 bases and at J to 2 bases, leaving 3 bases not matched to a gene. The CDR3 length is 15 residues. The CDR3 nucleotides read TGTGCCAGCAGCCCTCTAGCGGGAGGGACCTACGAGCAGTACTTC. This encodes CASSPLAGGTYEQYF.

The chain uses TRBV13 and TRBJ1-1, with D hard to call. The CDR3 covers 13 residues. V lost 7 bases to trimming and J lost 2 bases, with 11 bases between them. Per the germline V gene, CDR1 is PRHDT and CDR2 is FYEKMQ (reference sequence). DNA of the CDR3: TGTGCCAGCAAACAAGCGGTAAACACTGAAGCTTTCTTT. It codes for CASKQAVNTEAFF.

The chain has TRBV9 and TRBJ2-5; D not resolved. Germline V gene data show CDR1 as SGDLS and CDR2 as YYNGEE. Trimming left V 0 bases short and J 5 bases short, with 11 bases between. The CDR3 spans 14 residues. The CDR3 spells CASSVVPALETQYF. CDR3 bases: TGTGCCAGCAGCGTAGTGCCAGCCCTGGAGACCCAGTACTTC.

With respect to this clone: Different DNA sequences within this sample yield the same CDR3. CDR3 residues: CASSPWAGGNEQFF. In nucleotides, the CDR3 is TGCGCCAGCAGCCCATGGGCAGGGGGGAATGAGCAGTTCTTC. This chain uses TRBV5-1 with TRBJ2-1; perhaps TRBD1 as D (7 bases). Trimming shortened V by 4 bases and J by 7 bases, and 15 bases separated the two germline ends. The CDR3 contains 14 residues. Per the germline V gene, CDR1 is SGHRS and CDR2 is YFSETQ.

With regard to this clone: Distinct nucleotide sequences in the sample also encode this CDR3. The CDR3 region has the DNA TGCGCCAGCAGCTTGGAGTCTTACGAGCAGTACTTC. It is translated as CASSLESYEQYF. The rearrangement links TRBV5-1 to TRBJ2-7, with no clear D. V dropped 0 bases and J dropped 4 bases, with 5 bases sitting between them. This CDR3 is 12 amino acids long. Germline loops: CDR1 SGHRS, CDR2 YFSETQ.

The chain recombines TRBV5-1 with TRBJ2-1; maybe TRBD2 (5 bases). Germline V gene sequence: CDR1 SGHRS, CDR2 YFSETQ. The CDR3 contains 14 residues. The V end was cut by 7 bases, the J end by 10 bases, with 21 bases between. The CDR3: CASGRDQPFREQFF. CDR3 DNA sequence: TGCGCCAGCGGCCGGGATCAACCATTCAGAGAGCAGTTCTTC.

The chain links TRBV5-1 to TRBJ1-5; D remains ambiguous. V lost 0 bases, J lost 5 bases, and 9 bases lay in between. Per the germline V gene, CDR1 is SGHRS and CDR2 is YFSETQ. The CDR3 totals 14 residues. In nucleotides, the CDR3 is TGCGCCAGCAGCTTGGAGGGATCCGATCAGCCCCAGCATTTT. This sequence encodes CASSLEGSDQPQHF.

CDR3 loop: CSVVVAIETQYF. The CDR3, as DNA: TGCAGCGTCGTAGTGGCGATCGAGACCCAGTACTTC. The chain is built from TRBV29-1 and TRBJ2-5; no definite D call. With 6 bases removed from V and 5 bases from J, the gap between germline ends came to 13 bases. Germline CDR1 SQVTM, CDR2 ANQGSEA. CDR3 length: 12 amino acids.

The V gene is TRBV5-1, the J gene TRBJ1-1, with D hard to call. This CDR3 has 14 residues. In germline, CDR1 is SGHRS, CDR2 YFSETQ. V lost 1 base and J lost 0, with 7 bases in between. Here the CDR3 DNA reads TGCGCCAGCAGCTTGCAAACAGTGAACACTGAAGCTTTCTTT. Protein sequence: CASSLQTVNTEAFF.

CDR3 nucleotides: TGTGCCAGCAGCTCCCTGGTCCGCTCCTACAATGAGCAGTTCTTC. This gives the protein CASSSLVRSYNEQFF. The chain has TRBV5-4 and TRBJ2-1; no reliable D call. The V end lost 3 bases, the J end lost 0 bases, and 10 bases lay between the germline ends. This CDR3 has 15 amino acids. Looked up from germline, CDR1 is SGHNT and CDR2 is YYREEE (reference sequence).

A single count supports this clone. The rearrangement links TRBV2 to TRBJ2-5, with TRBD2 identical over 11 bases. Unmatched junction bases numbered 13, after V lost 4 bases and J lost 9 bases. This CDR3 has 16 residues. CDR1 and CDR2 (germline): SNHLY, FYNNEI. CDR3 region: CASSVGTSGRRSAQYF. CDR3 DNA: TGTGCCAGCAGTGTCGGGACTAGCGGTCGGAGGTCGGCCCAGTACTTC. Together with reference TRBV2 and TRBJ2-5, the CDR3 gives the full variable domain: EPEVTQTPSHQVTQMGQEVILRCVPISNHLYFYWYRQILGQKVEFLVSFYNNEISEKSEIFDDQFSVERPDGSNFTLKIRSTKLEDSAMYFCASSVGTSGRRSAQYFGPGTRLLVL.

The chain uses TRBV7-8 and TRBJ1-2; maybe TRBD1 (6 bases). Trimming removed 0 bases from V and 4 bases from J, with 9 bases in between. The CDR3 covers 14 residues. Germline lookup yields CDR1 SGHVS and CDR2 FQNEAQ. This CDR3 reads CASSLASRGYGYTF. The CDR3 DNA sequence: TGTGCCAGCAGCTTAGCTTCCAGGGGCTATGGCTACACCTTC.

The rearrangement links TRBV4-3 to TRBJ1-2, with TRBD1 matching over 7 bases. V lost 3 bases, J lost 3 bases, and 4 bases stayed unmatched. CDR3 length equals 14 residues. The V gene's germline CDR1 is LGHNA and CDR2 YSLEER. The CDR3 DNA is TGCGCCAGCAGCCACAACACAGGGGACTATGGCTACACCTTC. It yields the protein CASSHNTGDYGYTF.

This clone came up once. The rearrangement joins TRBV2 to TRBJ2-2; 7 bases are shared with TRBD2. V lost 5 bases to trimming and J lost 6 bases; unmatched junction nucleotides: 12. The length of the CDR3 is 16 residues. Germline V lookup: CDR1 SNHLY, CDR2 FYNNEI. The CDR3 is CASSLGGGSPPGELFF. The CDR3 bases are TGTGCCAGCAGTTTAGGAGGCGGGAGCCCTCCCGGGGAGCTGTTTTTT.

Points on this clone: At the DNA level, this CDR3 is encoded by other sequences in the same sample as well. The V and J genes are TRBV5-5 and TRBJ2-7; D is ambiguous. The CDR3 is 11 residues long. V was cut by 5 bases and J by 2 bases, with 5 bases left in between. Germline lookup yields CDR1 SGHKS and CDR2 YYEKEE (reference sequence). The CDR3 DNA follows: TGTGCCAGCAGTTCCACCTACGAGCAGTACTTC. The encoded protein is CASSSTYEQYF. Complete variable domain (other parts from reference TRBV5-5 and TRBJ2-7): DAGVTQSPTHLIKTRGQQVTLRCSPISGHKSVSWYQQVLGQGPQFIFQYYEKEERGRGNFPDRFSARQFPNYSSELNVNALLLGDSALYLCASSSTYEQYFGPGTRLTVT.

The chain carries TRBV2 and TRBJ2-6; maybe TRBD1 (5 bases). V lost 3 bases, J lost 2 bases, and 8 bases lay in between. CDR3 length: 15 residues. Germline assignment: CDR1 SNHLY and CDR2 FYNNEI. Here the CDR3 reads CASSDVGAGANVLTF. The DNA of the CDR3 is TGTGCCAGCAGTGATGTAGGGGCTGGGGCCAACGTCCTGACTTTC.

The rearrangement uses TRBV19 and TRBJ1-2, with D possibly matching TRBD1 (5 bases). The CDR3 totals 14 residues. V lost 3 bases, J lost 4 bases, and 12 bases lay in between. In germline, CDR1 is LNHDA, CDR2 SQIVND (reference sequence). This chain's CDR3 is CASSIEGAGYGYTF. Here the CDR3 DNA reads TGTGCCAGTAGTATTGAAGGGGCCGGCTATGGCTACACCTTC. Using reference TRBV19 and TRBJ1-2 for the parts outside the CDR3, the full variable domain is DGGITQSPKYLFRKEGQNVTLSCEQNLNHDAMYWYRQDPGQGLRLIYYSQIVNDFQKGDIAEGYSVSREKKESFPLTVTSAQKNPTAFYLCASSIEGAGYGYTFGSGTRLTVV.

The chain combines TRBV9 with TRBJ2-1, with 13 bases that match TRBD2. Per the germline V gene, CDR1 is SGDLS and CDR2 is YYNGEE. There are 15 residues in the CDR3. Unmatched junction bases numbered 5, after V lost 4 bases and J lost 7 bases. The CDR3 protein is CASSSGLAGVNEQFF. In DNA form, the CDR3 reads TGTGCCAGCAGCTCCGGACTAGCGGGAGTTAATGAGCAGTTCTTC. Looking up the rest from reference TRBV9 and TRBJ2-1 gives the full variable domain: DSGVTQTPKHLITATGQRVTLRCSPRSGDLSVYWYQQSLDQGLQFLIQYYNGEERAKGNILERFSAQQFPDLHSELNLSSLELGDSALYFCASSSGLAGVNEQFFGPGTRLTVL.

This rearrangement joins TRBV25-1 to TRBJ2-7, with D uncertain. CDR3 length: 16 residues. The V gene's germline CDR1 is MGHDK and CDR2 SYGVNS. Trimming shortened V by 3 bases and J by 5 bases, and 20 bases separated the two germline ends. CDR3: CASSDWMLADGDEQYF. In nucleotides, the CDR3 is TGTGCCAGCAGTGATTGGATGTTGGCGGATGGAGACGAGCAGTACTTC.

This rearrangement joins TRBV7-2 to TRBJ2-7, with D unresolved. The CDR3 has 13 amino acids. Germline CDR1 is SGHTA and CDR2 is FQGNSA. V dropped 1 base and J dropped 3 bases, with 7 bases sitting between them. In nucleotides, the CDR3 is TGTGCCAGCAGCTTAGAAAGGGACTACGAGCAGTACTTC. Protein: CASSLERDYEQYF.

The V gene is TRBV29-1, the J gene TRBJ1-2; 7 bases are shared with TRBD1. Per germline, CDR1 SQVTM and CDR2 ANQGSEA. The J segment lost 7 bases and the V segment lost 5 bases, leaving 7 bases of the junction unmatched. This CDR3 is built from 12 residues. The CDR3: CSVRGQGTGYTF. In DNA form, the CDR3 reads TGCAGCGTTAGGGGGCAGGGTACTGGCTACACCTTC.

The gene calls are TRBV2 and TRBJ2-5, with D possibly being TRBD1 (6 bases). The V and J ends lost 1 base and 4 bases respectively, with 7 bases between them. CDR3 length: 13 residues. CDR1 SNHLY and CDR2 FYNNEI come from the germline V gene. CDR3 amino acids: CASSEVRGETQYF. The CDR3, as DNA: TGTGCCAGCAGTGAAGTCAGGGGAGAGACCCAGTACTTC.

CDR3 region: CASSLASGSHEQYF. The CDR3 bases are TGTGCCAGCAGCTTAGCTAGCGGGTCCCACGAGCAGTACTTC. The chain recombines TRBV7-3 with TRBJ2-7; 8 nucleotides agree with TRBD2. There are 14 residues in the CDR3. J was trimmed by 5 bases and V by 2 bases; bases with no gene match: 5. Germline assignment: CDR1 SGHTA and CDR2 FQGTGA.

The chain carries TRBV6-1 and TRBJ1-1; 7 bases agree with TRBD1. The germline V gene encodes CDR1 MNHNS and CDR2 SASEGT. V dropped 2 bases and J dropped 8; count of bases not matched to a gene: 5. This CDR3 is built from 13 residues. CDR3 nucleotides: TGTGCCAGCAGTGAATCTCCGGGACAGGAAGCTTTCTTT. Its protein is CASSESPGQEAFF.

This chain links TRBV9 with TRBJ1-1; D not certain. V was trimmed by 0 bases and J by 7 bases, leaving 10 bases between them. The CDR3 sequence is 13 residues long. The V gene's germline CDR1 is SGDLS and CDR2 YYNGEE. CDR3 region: CASSVGLRNEAFF. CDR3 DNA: TGTGCCAGCAGCGTAGGTCTCAGGAATGAAGCTTTCTTT. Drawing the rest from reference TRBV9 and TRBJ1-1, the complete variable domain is DSGVTQTPKHLITATGQRVTLRCSPRSGDLSVYWYQQSLDQGLQFLIQYYNGEERAKGNILERFSAQQFPDLHSELNLSSLELGDSALYFCASSVGLRNEAFFGQGTRLTVV.

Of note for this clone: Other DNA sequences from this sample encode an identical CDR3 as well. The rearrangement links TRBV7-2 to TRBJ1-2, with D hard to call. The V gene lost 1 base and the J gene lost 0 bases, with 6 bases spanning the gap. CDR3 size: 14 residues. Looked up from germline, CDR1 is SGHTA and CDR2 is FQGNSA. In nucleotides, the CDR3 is TGTGCCAGCAGCTTAGAAGCCGCTAACTATGGCTACACCTTC. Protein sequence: CASSLEAANYGYTF.

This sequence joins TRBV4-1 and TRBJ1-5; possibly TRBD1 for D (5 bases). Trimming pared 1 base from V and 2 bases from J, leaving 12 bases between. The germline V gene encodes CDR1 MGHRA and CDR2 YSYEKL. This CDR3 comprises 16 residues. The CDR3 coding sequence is TGCGCCAGCAGCCAAGTTGCAGGGTCCGGCAATCAGCCCCAGCATTTT. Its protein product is CASSQVAGSGNQPQHF.

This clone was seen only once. The chain's CDR3 is CASSRGPGEQYF. CDR3 in DNA: TGTGCCAGCAGCAGGGGCCCGGGCGAGCAGTACTTC. This rearrangement joins TRBV11-3 to TRBJ2-7; D is perhaps TRBD1 (5 bases). CDR3 length: 12 amino acids. Germline assignment: CDR1 SGHNT and CDR2 YENEEA. V was shortened by 5 bases and J by 6 bases, with 11 bases between the two germline ends. Supplemented by reference TRBV11-3 and TRBJ2-7, the full variable domain reads EAGVVQSPRYKIIEKKQPVAFWCNPISGHNTLYWYLQNLGQGPELLIRYENEEAVDDSQLPKDRFSAERLKGVDSTLKIQPAELGDSAVYLCASSRGPGEQYFGPGTRLTVT.